This entry lists 26 T cell receptor beta chains sequenced from one sample in a study of Graves' ophthalmopathy and Graves' hyperthyroidism. Beta-chain TCR CDR3 regions were amplified from RNA transcripts. HTBI primers were used in a first-round RT-PCR, which preceded a second-round multiplex PCR. TCRdb reprocessed the multiplex PCR reads via MiXCR and lists one record per CDR3 protein. Counted here are 200,000 to 250,000 distinct CDR3 sequences, about a fifth occurring once; the ten biggest clones make up roughly 44%. Sequencing used peripheral blood. These receptors all stem from a woman in her forties or fifties with Graves' ophthalmopathy.

In its sample, this clonotype was seen many times. The V gene is TRBV20-1, the J gene TRBJ2-7; 8 positions match TRBD2. Losses at the gene ends were 3 bases for V and 3 bases for J; bases not matched to a gene: 13. CDR1 and CDR2 (germline): DFQATT, SNEGSKA (reference sequence). The CDR3 is 16 residues long. CDR3: CSARGTKWTSSYEQYF. The CDR3 bases are TGCAGTGCTAGGGGCACTAAATGGACTAGCAGCTACGAGCAGTACTTC.

The chain carries TRBV6-1 and TRBJ1-2; 7 bases match TRBD1. Germline trimming cut 5 bases from V and 8 bases from J; bases unmatched to any gene: 14. Germline V lookup: CDR1 MNHNS, CDR2 SASEGT. This CDR3 region has 15 residues. CDR3 bases: TGTGCCAGCAGTACCGGACAGGAGGTATTGGGAGGCTACACCTTC. Translation gives CASSTGQEVLGGYTF.

The gene calls are TRBV27 and TRBJ1-5; tentatively, D is TRBD1 (5 bases). This CDR3 has 15 amino acids. Trimming took off 3 bases at V and 5 bases at J, with 14 bases between the two ends. Germline V gives CDR1 MNHEY, CDR2 SMNVEV (reference sequence). The CDR3 DNA follows: TGTGCCAGCAGTTTCGCGCAGGGAGGGGATCAGCCCCAGCATTTT. This gives the protein CASSFAQGGDQPQHF.

This clonotype was observed many times. This chain joins TRBV11-2 and TRBJ1-2, with TRBD1 matching over 7 bases. Unmatched junction bases numbered 13, after V lost 0 bases and J lost 3 bases. The CDR3 sequence is 18 residues long. The V gene's germline CDR1 is SGHAT and CDR2 FQNNGV. CDR3 nucleotide sequence: TGTGCCAGCAGCTTAGATAGTGGACAGGCCCCAGGAGACTATGGCTACACCTTC. Encoded protein: CASSLDSGQAPGDYGYTF.

J is TRBJ2-7 and V is TRBV6-2 or TRBV6-3; D not resolved. The CDR3 loop spans 13 amino acids. Germline V gene lookup returns CDR1 MNHEY and CDR2 SVGEGT. V dropped 0 bases and J dropped 5 bases, with 8 bases sitting between them. The CDR3: CASSYSFQNEQYF. The CDR3 DNA reads TGTGCCAGCAGTTACTCGTTCCAAAACGAGCAGTACTTC.

J is TRBJ1-2 and V is TRBV5-4, with D maybe TRBD1 (6 bases). Germline values: CDR1 SGHNT, CDR2 YYREEE (reference sequence). V lost 4 bases and J lost 2, with 15 bases in between. This CDR3 spans 15 amino acids. This chain's CDR3 is CASSIFGQTNYGYTF. As DNA, the CDR3 is TGTGCCAGCAGCATTTTTGGACAGACCAACTATGGCTACACCTTC.

This clonotype was seen many times. The chain joins TRBV28 to TRBJ1-1; no reliable D call. V was shortened by 4 bases and J by 1 base, with 19 bases between the two germline ends. Germline assignment: CDR1 MDHEN and CDR2 SYDVKM. This CDR3 region has 17 residues. CDR3 region: CASSWPGYRRRNTEAFF. DNA of the CDR3: TGTGCCAGCAGTTGGCCCGGGTATAGGAGGAGGAACACTGAAGCTTTCTTT.

Many counts were recorded for this clonotype. The chain carries TRBV7-2 and TRBJ2-7; 9 bases align to TRBD1. The ends lost 5 bases at V and 0 bases at J; junction bases unmatched: 5. The CDR3 is made up of 15 amino acids. In germline, CDR1 is SGHTA, CDR2 FQGNSA. The CDR3 is CASSLGQGSSYEQYF. The CDR3 coding sequence is TGTGCCAGCAGCCTAGGACAGGGGAGCTCCTACGAGCAGTACTTC.

This clonotype was detected ten times or more. J is TRBJ2-7 and V is TRBV6-5, with D hard to call. Germline CDR1 and CDR2: MNHEY and SVGAGI. There are 15 residues in the CDR3. Trimming took 7 bases from V and 3 from J, leaving 19 bases between them. The CDR3 DNA follows: TGTGCCAGCACTTTTTCGGTAGGGCAGAACTACGAGCAGTACTTC. Translating gives CASTFSVGQNYEQYF.

The sample holds many counts of this clonotype. The V call is TRBV29-1, the J call TRBJ2-7, with TRBD2 as a possible D gene (6 bases). Trimming took 7 bases from V and 5 from J, leaving 12 bases between them. The CDR3 loop spans 11 amino acids. Germline V gene lookup returns CDR1 SQVTM and CDR2 ANQGSEA. The CDR3 bases are TGCAGCGCCGAGGAGGGCCACGAGCAGTACTTC. Translation: CSAEEGHEQYF.

The chain uses TRBV18 and TRBJ2-7, with 15 nucleotides matching TRBD2. J gave up 1 base and V 2 bases, and 0 bases lay outside the gene matches. The CDR3 contains 16 residues. CDR1 KGHSH and CDR2 LQKENI come from the germline V gene. Here the CDR3 reads CASSPGTSGRSYEQYF. CDR3 nucleotide sequence: TGTGCCAGCTCACCAGGGACTAGCGGGAGGTCCTACGAGCAGTACTTC.

The table lists this clonotype with many counts. This sequence joins TRBV28 and TRBJ2-6; possible D gene TRBD1, 6 bases. Germline CDR1 MDHEN, CDR2 SYDVKM. Trimming removed 5 bases from V and 8 bases from J, with 19 bases in between. CDR3 size: 16 residues. CDR3 protein: CASSRTENSGPNVLTF. In DNA, the CDR3 is TGTGCCAGCAGTCGGACAGAGAATTCAGGGCCCAACGTCCTGACTTTC. Combining the CDR3 with reference TRBV28 and TRBJ2-6 gives the whole variable domain DVKVTQSSRYLVKRTGEKVFLECVQDMDHENMFWYRQDPGLGLRLIYFSYDVKMKEKGDIPEGYSVSREKKERFSLILESASTNQTSMYLCASSRTENSGPNVLTFGAGSRLTVL.

This clonotype was detected a few times. The chain has TRBV9 and TRBJ2-5, with TRBD1 matching over 9 bases. The germline CDR1 and CDR2 sequences are SGDLS and YYNGEE. Losses at the gene ends were 3 bases for V and 5 bases for J; bases not matched to a gene: 2. This CDR3 spans 13 amino acids. The CDR3, as DNA: TGTGCCAGCAGCGAGACAGGGGGTGAGACCCAGTACTTC. The encoded protein is CASSETGGETQYF.

This clonotype was found many times. The chain couples TRBV5-5 to TRBJ1-1; 8 nucleotides match TRBD1. V dropped 3 bases and J dropped 0; count of bases not matched to a gene: 7. CDR1 is SGHKS and CDR2 is YYEKEE in the germline V gene (reference sequence). CDR3 size: 16 residues. Here the CDR3 reads CASSSGQGIMNTEAFF. As DNA, the CDR3 is TGTGCCAGCAGCTCCGGACAGGGAATAATGAACACTGAAGCTTTCTTT.

This clonotype was seen at least ten times. The chain has TRBV4-2 and TRBJ1-1; D unclear. V was shortened by 4 bases and J by 3 bases, with 12 bases between the two germline ends. This CDR3 spans 14 amino acids. Germline CDR1 LGHNA, CDR2 YNFKEQ. The CDR3, as DNA: TGTGCCAGCAGCCGAGTAGGTGGGGACACTGAAGCTTTCTTT. It yields the protein CASSRVGGDTEAFF.

A note on this clonotype: A much larger clone sits a single nucleotide away, making a read error possible. The chain links TRBV11-1 to TRBJ2-5; 8 positions match TRBD2. The CDR3 runs 22 residues. The germline CDR1 and CDR2 sequences are SGHAT and FQDESV (reference sequence). With 0 bases clipped from V and 11 bases from J, the junction kept 32 bases outside the gene matches. This chain's CDR3 is CASSLAMRWEHPLSGSTNEQYF. CDR3 DNA sequence: TGTGCCAGCAGCTTAGCTATGCGATGGGAACACCCACTCAGCGGGAGTACCAATGAGCAGTACTTC.

This clonotype was picked up many times. The gene calls are TRBV6-1 and TRBJ2-7; D may be TRBD2 (5 bases). Trimming took 4 bases from V and 9 from J, leaving 22 bases between them. In germline, CDR1 is MNHNS, CDR2 SASEGT. The CDR3 runs to 15 residues. The CDR3 DNA sequence: TGTGCCAGCAGTGTGACCGCGTTTCCCGAGGCGGGGCAGTACTTC. Translated, it gives CASSVTAFPEAGQYF.

Only a few counts were recorded for this clonotype. The chain recombines TRBV19 with TRBJ2-5; 12 positions agree with TRBD2. Germline-derived CDR1 and CDR2 are LNHDA and SQIVND (reference sequence). The trim removed 5 bases at V and 2 bases at J, leaving 15 bases unmatched. The length of the CDR3 is 19 residues. In nucleotides, the CDR3 is TGTGCCAGTAGTCTGAGCCGGAATGGACTAGCGGGGAGGCAAGAGACCCAGTACTTC. Amino acid sequence: CASSLSRNGLAGRQETQYF.

This clonotype was counted many times. The V call is TRBV20-1, the J call TRBJ1-2; D gene ambiguous. Germline CDR1 and CDR2: DFQATT and SNEGSKA (reference sequence). Deletions cut 5 bases from V and 4 bases from J, with 14 bases between. The CDR3 spans 13 residues. The CDR3 DNA sequence: TGCAGTGCTTTAAACGCTAATAGCTATGGCTACACCTTC. Protein: CSALNANSYGYTF.

The sample holds many counts of this clonotype. The chain is built from TRBV2 and TRBJ1-5; D call uncertain. Germline V gives CDR1 SNHLY, CDR2 FYNNEI. V lost 3 bases and J 3 bases, leaving 6 bases between the germline ends. This CDR3 spans 13 amino acids. CDR3 in DNA: TGTGCCAGCAGTGACAGCCCCAATCAGCCCCAGCATTTT. It yields the protein CASSDSPNQPQHF.

This clonotype was picked up many times. The chain carries TRBV19 and TRBJ1-5; no clear D gene. This CDR3 contains 17 residues. Trimming stripped 1 base from V and 0 bases from J, with 13 bases between. CDR1 is LNHDA, CDR2 SQIVND, per germline (reference sequence). Here the CDR3 reads CASSIGRGGGSNQPQHF. DNA for the CDR3: TGTGCCAGTAGTATAGGGAGAGGAGGAGGTAGCAATCAGCCCCAGCATTTT.

J is TRBJ1-1 and V is TRBV7-2; D ambiguous. The CDR3 has 13 amino acids. The germline V gene has CDR1 SGHTA and CDR2 FQGNSA. Trimming pared 6 bases from V and 11 bases from J, leaving 19 bases between. The CDR3 sequence is CASRLRASLEAFF. DNA of the CDR3: TGTGCCAGCAGGTTGCGGGCCTCGCTCGAGGCTTTCTTT.

This clonotype occurred many times. The chain employs TRBV14 and TRBJ2-7, with D uncertain. This CDR3 has 13 residues. Trimming removed 0 bases at V and 3 bases at J, with 6 bases between. CDR1 is SGHDN and CDR2 is FVKESK in the germline V gene. CDR3 amino acids: CASSQDGFYEQYF. In DNA, the CDR3 is TGTGCCAGCAGCCAAGATGGATTCTACGAGCAGTACTTC.

This clonotype showed up many times. The rearrangement uses TRBV28 and TRBJ1-2, with a tentative D call TRBD1 (6 bases). Germline CDR1 and CDR2: MDHEN and SYDVKM. Trimming left V 2 bases short and J 7 bases short, with 8 bases between. The CDR3 totals 12 residues. The CDR3 protein is CASSLQGFGYTF. The CDR3 DNA sequence: TGTGCCAGCAGTTTACAGGGGTTTGGCTACACCTTC.

This clonotype was detected many times. The genes are TRBV6-1 and TRBJ1-5; 10 nucleotides line up with TRBD1. The germline V gene has CDR1 MNHNS and CDR2 SASEGT. V gave up 6 bases and J gave up 5 bases; unmatched junction bases: 10. The CDR3 sequence is 16 residues long. CDR3 in DNA: TGTGCCAGCAGGACAGGGGGCGAACTGAGCGATCAGCCCCAGCATTTT. Its protein is CASRTGGELSDQPQHF.

In its sample, this clonotype was seen many times. The V gene is TRBV12-5, the J gene TRBJ2-7; D possibly matches TRBD1 or TRBD2 (5 bases each). V lost 2 bases, J lost 2 bases, and 10 bases lay in between. The V gene's germline CDR1 is LGHNT and CDR2 FRNRAP. The CDR3 totals 14 residues. Here the CDR3 reads CASGLNQGAYEQYF. In DNA, the CDR3 is TGTGCTAGTGGTTTGAACCAGGGAGCCTACGAGCAGTACTTC.